Below, one TCR beta chain is given with its context. As every portion of the isolated RNA was reverse transcribed, the sequencing read expressed TCRB transcripts. Sequenced by immunoSEQ multiplex PCR; TCRdb stores in-frame clones only, minus some. This sample has 150,000 or so clones, with roughly 11% found just once. The CDR3 consists of 16 residues. Germline V gene sequence: CDR1 LGHNA, CDR2 YNFKEQ. V gave up 5 bases and J gave up 1 base, with 16 bases separating them. The record originates from a study of beta chain features in type 1 diabetes. The sequencing sample was made of central memory CD4+ T cells from blood. The chain couples TRBV4-2 to TRBJ2-3, with D perhaps matching TRBD1 (6 bases). This sequence originates from a man younger than 30 in good health. The CDR3 region has the DNA TGTGCCAGCAGCTTGGCCGGGTCAGGGGGCACAGATACGCAGTATTTT. Translation: CASSLAGSGGTDTQYF.